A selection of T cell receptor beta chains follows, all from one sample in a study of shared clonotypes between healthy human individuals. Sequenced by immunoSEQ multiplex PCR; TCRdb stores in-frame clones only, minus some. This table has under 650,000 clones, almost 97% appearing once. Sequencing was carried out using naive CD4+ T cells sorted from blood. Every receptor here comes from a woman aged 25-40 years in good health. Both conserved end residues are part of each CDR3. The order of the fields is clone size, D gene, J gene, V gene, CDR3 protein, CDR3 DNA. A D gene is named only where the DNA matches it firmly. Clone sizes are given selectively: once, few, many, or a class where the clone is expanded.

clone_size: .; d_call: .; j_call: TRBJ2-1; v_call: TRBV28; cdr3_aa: CASSWLSSSYNEQFF; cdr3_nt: TGTGCCAGCAGTTGGCTCTCGAGCTCCTACAATGAGCAGTTCTTC
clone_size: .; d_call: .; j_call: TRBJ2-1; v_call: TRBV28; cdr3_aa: CASSFGRGSYNEQFF; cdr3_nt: TGTGCCAGCAGTTTTGGGCGGGGCTCCTACAATGAGCAGTTCTTC
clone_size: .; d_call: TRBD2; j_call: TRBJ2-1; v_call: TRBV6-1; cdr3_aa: CASGRSSYNEQFF; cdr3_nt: TGTGCTAGCGGGAGGAGCTCCTACAATGAGCAGTTCTTC
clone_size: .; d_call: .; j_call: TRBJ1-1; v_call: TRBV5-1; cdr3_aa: CASSRPGTRAPEAFF; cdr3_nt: TGCGCCAGCAGCAGACCCGGGACTAGGGCCCCTGAAGCTTTCTTT
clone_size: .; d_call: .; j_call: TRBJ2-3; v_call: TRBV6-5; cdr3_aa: CASSYGDKSTDTQYF; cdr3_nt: TGTGCCAGCAGTTACGGCGACAAGAGCACAGATACGCAGTATTTT
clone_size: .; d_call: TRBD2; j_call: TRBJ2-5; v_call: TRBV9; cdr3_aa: CASERDLIKETQYF; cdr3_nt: TGTGCCAGCGAGCGGGACCTAATTAAAGAGACCCAGTACTTC
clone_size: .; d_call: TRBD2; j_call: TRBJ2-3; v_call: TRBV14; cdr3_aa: CASSQDLTSGRTDTQYF; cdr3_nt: TGTGCCAGCAGCCAAGATCTGACTAGCGGACGCACAGATACGCAGTATTTT
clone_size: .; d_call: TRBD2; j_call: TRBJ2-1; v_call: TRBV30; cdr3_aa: CAWSVGLAGERDEQFF; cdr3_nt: TGTGCCTGGAGTGTAGGACTAGCGGGAGAGCGGGATGAGCAGTTCTTC
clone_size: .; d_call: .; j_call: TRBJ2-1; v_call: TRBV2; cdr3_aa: CASSQQGVGPNEQFF; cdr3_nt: TGTGCCAGCAGTCAGCAGGGAGTCGGCCCCAATGAGCAGTTCTTC
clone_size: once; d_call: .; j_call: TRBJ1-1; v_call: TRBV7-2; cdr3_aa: CASSLSAGTLTEAFF; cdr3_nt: TGTGCCAGCAGCTTATCTGCAGGGACTTTAACTGAAGCTTTCTTT
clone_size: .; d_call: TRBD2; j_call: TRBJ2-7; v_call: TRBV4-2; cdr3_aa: CASSQLAGDVYEQYF; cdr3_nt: TGTGCCAGCAGCCAATTAGCGGGAGACGTCTACGAGCAGTACTTC
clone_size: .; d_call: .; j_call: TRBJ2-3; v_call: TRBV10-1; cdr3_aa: CASSEKTVGTQYF; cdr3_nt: TGCGCCAGCAGTGAGAAGACAGTGGGTACGCAGTATTTT
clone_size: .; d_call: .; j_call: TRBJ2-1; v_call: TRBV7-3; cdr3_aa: CASSFGGPSYNEQFF; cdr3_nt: TGTGCCAGCAGCTTTGGTGGTCCCTCCTACAATGAGCAGTTCTTC
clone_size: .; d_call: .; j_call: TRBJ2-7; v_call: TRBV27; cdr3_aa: CASSLSFGGPYEQYF; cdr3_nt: TGTGCCAGCAGTTTATCTTTCGGGGGACCCTACGAGCAGTACTTC
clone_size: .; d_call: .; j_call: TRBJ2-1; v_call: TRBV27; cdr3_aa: CASSRTGTSWREFF; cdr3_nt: TGTGCCAGCAGCCGGACAGGAACCTCGTGGAGGGAGTTCTTC
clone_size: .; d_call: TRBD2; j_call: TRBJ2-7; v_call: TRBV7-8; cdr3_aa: CASSAPGLAGEQYF; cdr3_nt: TGTGCCAGCAGCGCCCCGGGACTAGCGGGCGAGCAGTACTTC
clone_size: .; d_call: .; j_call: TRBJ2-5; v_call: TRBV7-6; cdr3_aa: CASSFQETQYF; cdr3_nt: TGTGCCAGCAGCTTCCAAGAGACCCAGTACTTC
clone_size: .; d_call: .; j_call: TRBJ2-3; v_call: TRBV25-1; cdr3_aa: CASSRGPDLTDTQYF; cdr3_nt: TGTGCCAGCAGCCGGGGTCCGGACCTCACAGATACGCAGTATTTT
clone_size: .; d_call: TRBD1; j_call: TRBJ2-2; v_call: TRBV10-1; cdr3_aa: CASSNPGQGYGGELFF; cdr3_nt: TGCGCCAGCAGTAACCCGGGACAGGGGTATGGCGGGGAGCTGTTTTTT
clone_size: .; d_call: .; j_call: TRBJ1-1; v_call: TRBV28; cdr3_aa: CASTRASPTEAFF; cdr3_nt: TGTGCCAGCACCAGGGCATCTCCCACTGAAGCTTTCTTT
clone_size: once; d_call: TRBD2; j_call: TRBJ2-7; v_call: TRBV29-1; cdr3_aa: CSVLRLAGSYEQYF; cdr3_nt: TGCAGCGTTTTAAGGCTAGCGGGTTCCTACGAGCAGTACTTC
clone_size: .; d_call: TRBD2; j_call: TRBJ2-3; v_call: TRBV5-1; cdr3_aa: CASSLKRGGTDTQYF; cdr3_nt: TGCGCCAGCAGCTTGAAGCGGGGGGGCACAGATACGCAGTATTTT
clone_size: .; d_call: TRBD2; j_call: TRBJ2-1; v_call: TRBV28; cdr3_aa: CASSRGTSGKSSYNEQFF; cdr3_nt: TGTGCCAGCAGTCGCGGGACTAGCGGGAAGAGCTCCTACAATGAGCAGTTCTTC
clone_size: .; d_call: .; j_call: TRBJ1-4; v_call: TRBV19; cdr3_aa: CASSGRSATNEKLFF; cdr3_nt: TGTGCCAGTAGTGGAAGATCAGCAACTAATGAAAAACTGTTTTTT
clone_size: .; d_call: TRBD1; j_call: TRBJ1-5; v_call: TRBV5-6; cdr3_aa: CASSLADRDNQPQHF; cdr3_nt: TGTGCCAGCAGCTTGGCAGACAGGGACAATCAGCCCCAGCATTTT
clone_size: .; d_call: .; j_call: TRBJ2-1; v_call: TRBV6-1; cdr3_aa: CASSGQGSSYNEQFF; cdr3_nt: TGTGCCAGCAGTGGGCAGGGAAGCTCCTACAATGAGCAGTTCTTC
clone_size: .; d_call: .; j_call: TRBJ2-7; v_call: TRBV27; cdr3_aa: CASSDDISYEQYF; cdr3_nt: TGTGCCAGCAGTGATGACATTTCCTACGAGCAGTACTTC
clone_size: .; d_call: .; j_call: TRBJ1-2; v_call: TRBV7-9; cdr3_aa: CASSLEPRGYGYTF; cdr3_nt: TGTGCCAGCAGCTTAGAGCCAAGGGGATATGGCTACACCTTC
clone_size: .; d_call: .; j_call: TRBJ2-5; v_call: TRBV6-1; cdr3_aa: CASSGTVRETQYF; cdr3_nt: TGTGCCAGCAGTGGGACGGTTCGGGAGACCCAGTACTTC
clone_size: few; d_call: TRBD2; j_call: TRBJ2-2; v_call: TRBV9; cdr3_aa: CASSGLAGANTGELFF; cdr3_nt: TGTGCCAGCAGCGGACTAGCGGGAGCGAACACCGGGGAGCTGTTTTTT
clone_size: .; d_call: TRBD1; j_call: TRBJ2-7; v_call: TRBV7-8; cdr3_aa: CASSQIPRQGTFRHEQYF; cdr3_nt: TGTGCCAGCAGCCAAATTCCTCGACAGGGAACGTTTCGCCACGAGCAGTACTTC